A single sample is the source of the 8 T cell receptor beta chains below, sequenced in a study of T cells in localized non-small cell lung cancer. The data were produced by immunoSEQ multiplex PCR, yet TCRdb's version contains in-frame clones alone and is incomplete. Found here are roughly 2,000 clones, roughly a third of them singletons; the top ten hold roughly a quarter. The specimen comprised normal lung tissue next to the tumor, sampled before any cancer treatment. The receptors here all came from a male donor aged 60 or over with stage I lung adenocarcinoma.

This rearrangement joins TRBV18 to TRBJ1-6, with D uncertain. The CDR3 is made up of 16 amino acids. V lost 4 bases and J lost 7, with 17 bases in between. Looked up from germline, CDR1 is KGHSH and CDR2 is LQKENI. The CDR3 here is CASSLSGPYLNSPLHF. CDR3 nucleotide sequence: TGTGCCAGCTCACTCTCCGGGCCCTATCTGAATTCACCCCTCCACTTT.

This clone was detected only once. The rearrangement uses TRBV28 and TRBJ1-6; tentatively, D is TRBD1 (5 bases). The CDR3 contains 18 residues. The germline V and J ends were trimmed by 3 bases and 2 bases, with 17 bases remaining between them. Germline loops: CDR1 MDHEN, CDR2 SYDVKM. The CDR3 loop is CASSFTGTFGAYNSPLHF. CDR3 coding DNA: TGTGCCAGCAGTTTCACAGGCACATTCGGGGCCTATAATTCACCCCTCCACTTT.

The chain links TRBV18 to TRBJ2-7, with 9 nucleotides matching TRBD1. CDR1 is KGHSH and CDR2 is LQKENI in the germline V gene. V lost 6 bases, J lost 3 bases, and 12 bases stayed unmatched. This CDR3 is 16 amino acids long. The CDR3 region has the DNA TGTGCCAGCTCCAGCCCGGCCGAGGACAGGGGCTACGAGCAGTACTTC. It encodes CASSSPAEDRGYEQYF.

The CDR3 region is CASSIKGALGYTF. As DNA, the CDR3 is TGTGCCAGTAGTATTAAGGGGGCGCTTGGCTACACCTTC. The chain links TRBV19 to TRBJ1-2; 7 nucleotides align to TRBD1. CDR3 length: 13 residues. Germline assignment: CDR1 LNHDA and CDR2 SQIVND (reference sequence). V trimming: 3 bases; J trimming: 7 bases; junction bases outside the gene matches: 5.

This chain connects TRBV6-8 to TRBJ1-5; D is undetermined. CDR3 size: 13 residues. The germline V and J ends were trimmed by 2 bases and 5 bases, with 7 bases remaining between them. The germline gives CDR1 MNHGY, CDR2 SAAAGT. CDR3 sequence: CASSYRLDQPQHF. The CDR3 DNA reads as TGTGCCAGCAGTTACAGGCTCGATCAGCCCCAGCATTTT.

Here the CDR3 reads CASSIPGDTGELFF. Here the CDR3 DNA reads TGTGCCAGTAGTATTCCGGGGGACACCGGGGAGCTGTTTTTT. J is TRBJ2-2 and V is TRBV19; D perhaps matches TRBD2 (6 bases). Germline V gene lookup returns CDR1 LNHDA and CDR2 SQIVND (reference sequence). V lost 3 bases and J 3 bases, leaving 8 bases between the germline ends. The CDR3 covers 14 residues.

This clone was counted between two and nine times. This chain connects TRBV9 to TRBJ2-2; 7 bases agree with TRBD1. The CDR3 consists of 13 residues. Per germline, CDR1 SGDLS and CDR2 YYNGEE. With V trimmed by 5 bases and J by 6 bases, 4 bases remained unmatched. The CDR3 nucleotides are TGTGCCAGCAGACAGGGGTCGTCCGGGGAGCTGTTTTTT. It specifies CASRQGSSGELFF.

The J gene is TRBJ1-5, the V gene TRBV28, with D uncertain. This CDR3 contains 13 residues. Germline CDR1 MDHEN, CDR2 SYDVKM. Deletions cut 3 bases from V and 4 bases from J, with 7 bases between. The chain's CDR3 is CASSFEENQPQHF. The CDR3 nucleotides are TGTGCCAGCAGTTTCGAAGAAAATCAGCCCCAGCATTTT.